This paragraph reports one T cell receptor delta chain. This clone is assessed as medium-sized (0.01 to 0.1%). Its antigen target is currently unknown. No base quality information exists; no much larger clone differs at one position. The data derive from a study of delta chain sequences of gamma delta T cells (dated by TCRdb to the late 2010s). Preparation of the library involved 5' RACE. Sequenced using an Illumina MiSeq. TCRdb called clones anew from the public reads via CATT; matching DNA rows were later pooled. The table for this sample lists about 2,600 delta-chain clones; under 30% of them were counted only once. The ten largest clones add up to 17% of the sample. Deletion took 0 bases off V and 4 bases off J, with a span of 14 bases between the germline ends. Measured from the cysteine to the phenylalanine, the CDR3 is 14 residues long. The CDR3 DNA has 42 bases and is translated from base 1. From the germline V gene, CDR1 is GEAIGNYY and CDR2 is EKD.

Rearrangement joined TRDV2 to TRDJ4; TRDD3 could be the D gene, as 5 bases match. The receptor was derived from a human donor in good health. The sample consisted of either unsorted cells or a sorted T cell fraction (not recorded which). The DNA is as follows: TGTGCCTGTGACACCTTGGAGGATATGGAACCCCTGATCTTT. This translates into CACDTLEDMEPLIF.